These 21 T cell receptor beta chains share one sample of origin, sequenced in a study of blood T cell repertoires in COVID-19. The table came from immunoSEQ multiplex PCR; TCRdb's copy has only in-frame clones and leaves some out. The table records under 250,000 clones, roughly nine tenths of them present only once. Specimen: peripheral blood. These receptors all come from a man under 40 with acute or convalescent COVID-19.

J is TRBJ2-2 and V is TRBV15; 7 bases are a match to TRBD2. CDR3 length: 16 residues. The germline gives CDR1 LNHNV, CDR2 YYDKDF (reference sequence). The V and J ends lost 0 bases and 3 bases, in that order; junction bases with no gene match: 4. CDR3 protein: CATSRDKGRDTGELFF. The DNA for the CDR3 is TGTGCCACCAGCAGAGATAAGGGGAGGGACACCGGGGAGCTGTTTTTT.

About this clone: Within the sample, other DNA sequences also encode this same CDR3. The V and J genes are TRBV3-1 (or the pseudogene TRBV3-2) and TRBJ1-2; TRBD1 is a possible D gene (5 bases). The CDR3 sequence is 12 residues long. Germline assignment: CDR1 LGHDT and CDR2 YNNKEL (reference sequence). V was cut by 1 base and J by 8 bases, with 8 bases left in between. The CDR3 DNA is TGTGCCAGCAGCCAAGTGGAGGGGGGCTACACCTTC. The encoded protein is CASSQVEGGYTF.

The chain carries TRBV29-1 and TRBJ2-5; D might be TRBD1 (6 bases). The germline gives CDR1 SQVTM, CDR2 ANQGSEA. The CDR3 consists of 13 residues. Trimming removed 7 bases at V and 2 bases at J, with 14 bases between. The CDR3 loop reads CSAEGEIQETQYF. Here the CDR3 DNA reads TGCAGCGCAGAGGGGGAGATTCAAGAGACCCAGTACTTC.

This clone has only one observation. This chain connects TRBV2 to TRBJ1-5; weak D call: TRBD1 (5 bases). Germline V gene lookup returns CDR1 SNHLY and CDR2 FYNNEI. V was cut by 6 bases and J by 2 bases, with 11 bases left in between. The CDR3 length is 14 residues. CDR3: CASRGGSGNQPQHF. In DNA form, the CDR3 reads TGTGCCAGCAGGGGGGGTAGCGGCAATCAGCCCCAGCATTTT.

This clone was picked up one time. The chain combines TRBV18 with TRBJ1-5, with 7 bases lining up with TRBD1. In germline, CDR1 is KGHSH, CDR2 LQKENI. This CDR3 has 15 residues. V trimming: 6 bases; J trimming: 0 bases; junction bases outside the gene matches: 5. Written as DNA, the CDR3 is TGTGCCAGCTCTCTAACAGGGGTTAGCAATCAGCCCCAGCATTTT. It specifies CASSLTGVSNQPQHF.

The chain carries TRBV7-9 and TRBJ1-3, with no clear D. With 2 bases removed from V and 9 bases from J, the gap between germline ends came to 8 bases. The germline V gene has CDR1 SEHNR and CDR2 FQNEAQ (reference sequence). The CDR3 contains 12 residues. The CDR3, as DNA: TGTGCCAGCAGCTTACGTCCGAGCACCATATATTTT. It codes for CASSLRPSTIYF.

J is TRBJ1-2 and V is TRBV10-3, with D perhaps TRBD1 (6 bases). Germline lookup yields CDR1 ENHRY and CDR2 SYGVKD. V gave up 4 bases and J gave up 4 bases, with 10 bases separating them. The CDR3 sequence is 13 residues long. Written as DNA, the CDR3 is TGTGCCATCAGTGCAAGGACAGCCTATGGCTACACCTTC. It yields the protein CAISARTAYGYTF.

V and J are TRBV10-3 and TRBJ2-7; D gene uncertain. V lost 0 bases to trimming and J lost 2 bases, with 2 bases between them. CDR1 ENHRY and CDR2 SYGVKD come from the germline V gene. The CDR3 length is 12 residues. The CDR3 here is CAISESTYEQYF. CDR3 nucleotides: TGTGCCATCAGTGAGTCTACCTACGAGCAGTACTTC.

V is TRBV18 and J is TRBJ2-3; D might be TRBD1 (5 bases). V was trimmed by 6 bases and J by 0 bases, leaving 13 bases between them. This CDR3 comprises 15 residues. Germline CDR1 KGHSH, CDR2 LQKENI. This CDR3 is CASSLGQGSTDTQYF. The CDR3 region has the DNA TGTGCCAGCTCCCTCGGCCAGGGAAGCACAGATACGCAGTATTTT. Full variable domain (rest looked up from reference TRBV18 and TRBJ2-3): NAGVMQNPRHLVRRRGQEARLRCSPMKGHSHVYWYRQLPEEGLKFMVYLQKENIIDESGMPKERFSAEFPKEGPSILRIQQVVRGDSAAYFCASSLGQGSTDTQYFGPGTRLTVL.

This chain uses TRBV18 with TRBJ2-3, with 7 bases that match TRBD1. CDR1 is KGHSH, CDR2 LQKENI, per germline. This CDR3 contains 15 residues. Germline trimming cut 1 base from V and 1 base from J; bases unmatched to any gene: 2. In nucleotides, the CDR3 is TGTGCCAGCTCACCACAGGGGGCTGGCACAGATACGCAGTATTTT. This gives the protein CASSPQGAGTDTQYF.

To note about this clone: Other nucleotide sequences from this sample produce the same CDR3. V is TRBV18 and J is TRBJ2-1, with D possibly matching TRBD2 (6 bases). The CDR3 extends over 14 amino acids. From germline, CDR1 is KGHSH and CDR2 LQKENI. V gave up 3 bases and J gave up 5 bases, with 11 bases separating them. Here the CDR3 reads CASSPLTRNNEQFF. The CDR3 region has the DNA TGTGCCAGCTCACCCTTGACTAGAAACAATGAGCAGTTCTTC.

The chain joins TRBV2 to TRBJ2-1, with 11 nucleotides matching TRBD2. After removal of 6 bases from V and 9 bases from J, the junction contained 13 bases not matched to a gene. Germline-derived CDR1 and CDR2 are SNHLY and FYNNEI. There are 16 residues in the CDR3. The CDR3 loop reads CASRKLAGGSDGEQFF. DNA of the CDR3: TGTGCCAGCAGGAAATTAGCGGGAGGGTCGGACGGTGAGCAGTTCTTC.

V usage is TRBV28 and J usage is TRBJ1-5; perhaps TRBD1 as D (5 bases). The CDR3 length is 15 residues. Germline CDR1 MDHEN, CDR2 SYDVKM. Trimming took off 3 bases at V and 0 bases at J, with 9 bases between the two ends. This CDR3 is CASSFAGNSNQPQHF. The CDR3 DNA reads TGTGCCAGCAGTTTTGCAGGGAATAGCAATCAGCCCCAGCATTTT.

This clone came up once. The chain combines TRBV7-8 with TRBJ1-4; a weak D match, TRBD1 (5 bases). The germline V gene has CDR1 SGHVS and CDR2 FQNEAQ. The CDR3 runs 13 residues. Trimming removed 4 bases at V and 14 bases at J, with 17 bases between. The DNA for the CDR3 is TGTGCCAGCAGCTCCCCCGTGGGGCATCATCTGTTTTTT. Amino acid sequence: CASSSPVGHHLFF.

In this sample, this clone turned up a few times. The chain joins TRBV7-9 to TRBJ2-1; D unclear. This CDR3 has 11 amino acids. The V end lost 5 bases, the J end lost 6 bases, and 5 bases lay between the germline ends. Germline CDR1 reads SEHNR; CDR2 reads FQNEAQ (reference sequence). This CDR3 reads CASSAGNEQFF. CDR3 DNA sequence: TGTGCCAGCAGCGCAGGCAATGAGCAGTTCTTC.

This rearrangement joins TRBV7-9 to TRBJ2-3, with a weak D call TRBD2 (5 bases). CDR1 and CDR2 from the germline V gene are SEHNR and FQNEAQ (reference sequence). With 2 bases removed from V and 3 bases from J, the gap between germline ends came to 12 bases. There are 15 residues in the CDR3. CDR3 nucleotide sequence: TGTGCCAGCAGCTTACGGAGGAGTGGGACAGATACGCAGTATTTT. Translation gives CASSLRRSGTDTQYF.

Here the CDR3 reads CASSQGGQAGDTQYF. In nucleotides, the CDR3 is TGTGCCAGCTCACAAGGGGGACAGGCTGGAGATACGCAGTATTTT. The rearrangement links TRBV7-6 to TRBJ2-3; the match to TRBD1 covers 8 bases. CDR3 length: 15 residues. CDR1 and CDR2 from the germline V gene are SGHVS and FNYEAQ. Trimming took 8 bases from V and 5 from J; bases not matched to a gene: 12. Complete variable domain (other parts from reference TRBV7-6 and TRBJ2-3): GAGVSQSPRYKVTKRGQDVALRCDPISGHVSLYWYRQALGQGPEFLTYFNYEAQQDKSGLPNDRFSAERPEGSISTLTIQRTEQRDSAMYRCASSQGGQAGDTQYFGPGTRLTVL.

V and J are TRBV10-3 and TRBJ2-1, with TRBD2 as a possible D gene (5 bases). Germline values: CDR1 ENHRY, CDR2 SYGVKD. Trimming took 2 bases from V and 11 from J, leaving 10 bases between them. CDR3 length: 12 amino acids. The CDR3 bases are TGTGCCATCAGTGAGCCGGGGAATCAGCAGTTCTTC. This gives the protein CAISEPGNQQFF.

V gene TRBV11-3 combines with J gene TRBJ1-5, with D uncertain. The CDR3 extends over 17 amino acids. Germline V gives CDR1 SGHNT, CDR2 YENEEA. Trimming took 2 bases from V and 3 from J, leaving 17 bases between them. In nucleotides, the CDR3 is TGTGCCAGCAGCTTACTCCCATGTCAGGCACTCAATCAGCCCCAGCATTTT. Amino acids: CASSLLPCQALNQPQHF.

The chain joins TRBV13 to TRBJ1-2; D is perhaps TRBD1 (6 bases). Trimming stripped 3 bases from V and 4 bases from J, with 12 bases between. The germline gives CDR1 PRHDT, CDR2 FYEKMQ (reference sequence). The CDR3 contains 14 residues. CDR3 in DNA: TGTGCCAGCAGCTTGGGGGCGCGAGTCTATGGCTACACCTTC. This sequence encodes CASSLGARVYGYTF.

CDR3 in amino acids: CAWEGRAGTGNYGYTF. The CDR3 nucleotides read TGTGCCTGGGAGGGACGGGCCGGGACAGGGAACTATGGCTACACCTTC. This sequence joins TRBV30 and TRBJ1-2; TRBD1 agrees at 9 bases. There are 16 residues in the CDR3. Per the germline V gene, CDR1 is GTSNPN and CDR2 is SVGIG (reference sequence). V was clipped by 5 bases and J by 2 bases; unmatched bases: 12.